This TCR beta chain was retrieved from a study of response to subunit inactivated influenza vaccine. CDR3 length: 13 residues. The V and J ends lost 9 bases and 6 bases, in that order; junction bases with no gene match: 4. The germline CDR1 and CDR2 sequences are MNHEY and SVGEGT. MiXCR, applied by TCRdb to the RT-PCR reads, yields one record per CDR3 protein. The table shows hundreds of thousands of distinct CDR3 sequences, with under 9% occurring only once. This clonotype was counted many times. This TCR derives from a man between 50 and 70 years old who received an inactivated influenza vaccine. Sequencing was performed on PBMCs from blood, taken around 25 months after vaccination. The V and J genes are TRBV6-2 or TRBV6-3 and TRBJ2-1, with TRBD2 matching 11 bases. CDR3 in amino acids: CARKLAGVNEQFF. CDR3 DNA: TGTGCCAGGAAACTAGCGGGAGTCAATGAGCAGTTCTTC.